The entry below gives a single T cell receptor (beta chain) sequence along with its context. Its antigen is as yet unknown. With 1 base removed from V and 2 bases from J, the gap between germline ends came to 6 bases. The CDR3 is 13 amino acids. From germline, CDR1 is SQVTM and CDR2 ANQGSEA. The data were produced by immunoSEQ multiplex PCR, yet TCRdb's version contains in-frame clones alone and is incomplete. The top ten hold around 20% of the sample, which has 95,000 to 110,000 clones, around nine tenths seen once. The record originates from a study of T cell responses to AZD1222 COVID-19 vaccine. Whole-study results and caveats: None of the repertoires were sampled until the peak T cell response had passed. It was only a handful of AZD1222 recipients who were seropositive at baseline. Possibly, clonal diversity was underestimated; donors were largely white British and included more females. Among vaccine-associated CD4 TCRs, coverage spanned spike, with dominance at 160-218 and 743-854.

This receptor was identified in an adult in good health. The source material was peripheral blood, sampled on day 0 of AZD1222 vaccination. V gene TRBV29-1 combines with J gene TRBJ1-3; no definite D call. CDR3 protein: CSVEVSTGNTIYF. The CDR3 DNA is TGCAGCGTTGAAGTTTCGACTGGAAACACCATATATTTT.